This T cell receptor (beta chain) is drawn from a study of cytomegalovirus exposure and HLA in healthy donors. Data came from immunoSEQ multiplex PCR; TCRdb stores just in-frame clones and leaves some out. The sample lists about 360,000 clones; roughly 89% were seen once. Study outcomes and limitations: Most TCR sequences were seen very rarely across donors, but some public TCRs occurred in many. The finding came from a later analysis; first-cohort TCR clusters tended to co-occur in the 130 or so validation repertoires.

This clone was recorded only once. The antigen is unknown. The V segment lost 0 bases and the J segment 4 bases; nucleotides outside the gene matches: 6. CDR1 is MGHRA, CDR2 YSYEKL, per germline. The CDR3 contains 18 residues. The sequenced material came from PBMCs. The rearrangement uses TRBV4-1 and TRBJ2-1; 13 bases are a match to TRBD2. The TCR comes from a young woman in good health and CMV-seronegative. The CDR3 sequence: CASSQDRGTSGAYNEQFF. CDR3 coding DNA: TGCGCCAGCAGCCAAGATAGAGGGACTAGCGGGGCTTACAATGAGCAGTTCTTC.